This is a list of T cell receptor beta chains from one sample in a study of cytomegalovirus exposure and HLA in healthy donors. The repertoire was sequenced with immunoSEQ multiplex PCR; TCRdb's copy has only in-frame clones and lacks some. The profile shows about 130,000 clones, roughly 80% of them singletons. Material for sequencing was PBMCs. The receptor set was obtained from a young man in good health and CMV-seropositive. Both conserved end residues are trimmed from each CDR3.

j_call cdr3_length v_call cdr3_aa
TRBJ2-7 12 TRBV7-2 ASSSRSPSYEQY
TRBJ1-4 11 TRBV2 ASSNRVWEKLF
TRBJ2-7 18 TRBV6-1 ASSETARGTSGGAYYEQY
TRBJ2-7 11 TRBV5-5 ASSQSDSNEQY
TRBJ1-1 11 TRBV7-2 ASSLAQNTEAF
TRBJ2-7 13 TRBV28 ASSLPTSGRYEQY
TRBJ2-7 11 TRBV18 ASSPGQSHEQY
TRBJ2-1 12 TRBV6-6 ASSYSSVYNEQF
TRBJ2-3 13 TRBV13 ASSLDETGTDTQY
TRBJ2-5 11 TRBV6-1 ASSERRGETQY
TRBJ1-2 6 TRBV6-1 ATDGYT
TRBJ2-5 14 TRBV7-7 ASSPRIQGPQETQY
TRBJ1-6 13 TRBV1 TSSHGTGGDSPLH
TRBJ1-5 11 TRBV6-4 ASRGQPDEPQH
TRBJ2-1 14 TRBV9 ASSVDGGFLGNEQF
TRBJ2-5 14 TRBV2 ASRRRLAGDQETQY
TRBJ2-7 12 TRBV30 AWTLGGRGYEQY
TRBJ2-2 14 TRBV7-9 ASSQGQGGDTGELF
TRBJ1-1 18 TRBV21-1 ASSRSISLRVRGRCTEAF
TRBJ2-1 10 TRBV5-1 ASSFFGTIQF
TRBJ1-5 10 TRBV27 ASSFINQPQH
TRBJ2-5 9 TRBV29-1 SVEAGETQY
TRBJ2-5 13 TRBV7-2 ASSLAPRGQETQY
TRBJ2-3 12 TRBV6-1 ASSVSQATDTQY
TRBJ2-5 12 TRBV18 ASSPRGDQETQY
TRBJ1-5 15 TRBV7-8 ASSFVFDGTADQPQH
TRBJ2-2 15 TRBV7-2 ASSLYPLGGNTGELF
TRBJ2-1 12 TRBV18 ASSPGRVQGEQF
TRBJ1-5 13 TRBV19 ASRKDRGGYQPQH
TRBJ1-1 15 TRBV9 ASSTRNEGQWNTEAF
TRBJ2-3 13 TRBV4-1 ASSQIESQADTQY
TRBJ2-6 12 TRBV6-6 AGSGGAGANVLT
TRBJ1-1 17 TRBV11-2 ASSLDWRGRDHVRTEAF
TRBJ2-7 10 TRBV7-9 ASSHTGGEQY
TRBJ2-1 13 TRBV5-6 ASSSRGGAYNEQF
TRBJ1-5 13 TRBV7-2 ASTPGGSSNQPQH
TRBJ1-4 15 TRBV7-9 ASSIQGFRTTNEKLF
TRBJ1-6 12 TRBV5-4 ASSPGAYNSPLH
TRBJ2-5 13 TRBV5-1 ASSTETGFWETQY
TRBJ2-7 10 TRBV7-2 ASSLGRYEQY
TRBJ2-1 11 TRBV19 ASSMGLNNEQF
TRBJ1-2 11 TRBV6-5 ASSYSGGYGYT
TRBJ2-1 13 TRBV15 ATSTTSGAYNEQF
TRBJ1-2 12 TRBV7-2 ASSTDVRSGGYT
TRBJ1-2 10 TRBV7-9 SSSSTGYGYT
TRBJ2-1 12 TRBV7-9 ASSFWASRNEQF
TRBJ2-3 13 TRBV5-6 ASSLQVFGTDTQY
TRBJ2-6 16 TRBV7-2 ASSLGGPPGSGANVLT
TRBJ2-3 13 TRBV5-8 ASSLDGGSTDTQY